Listed below are T cell receptor beta chains from one sample, sequenced in a study of cytomegalovirus exposure and HLA in healthy donors. TCRdb keeps only in-frame clones here, not all; method: immunoSEQ multiplex PCR. This table holds 150,000 to 200,000 clones, less than 90% found once. Material: PBMCs. Source of these receptors: a man aged 30 to 39 in good health and CMV-seropositive. The CDR3 runs from the conserved cysteine through the conserved F or W. A D gene is named only where the DNA matches it firmly. Not every row has a clone size; where given, it reads once, few, many or a size class.

>few|TRBV7-2|NA|TRBJ1-1
TGTGCCAGCAGCCCCCAGAGGGACACAGAAGCTTTCTTT
CASSPQRDTEAFF
>NA|TRBV12-5|NA|TRBJ2-1
TGTGCTAGTGCCACGGGGGAGAGTGGGGACAATGAGCAGTTCTTC
CASATGESGDNEQFF
>NA|TRBV11-2|TRBD2|TRBJ2-1
TGTGCCAGCAGCTCCTCACGGGGGGGCCGTTCGGATGAGCAGTTCTTC
CASSSSRGGRSDEQFF
>NA|TRBV6-1|NA|TRBJ2-2
TGTGCCAGCAGTGAAGGGCGGATCGCGAACACCGGGGAGCTGTTTTTT
CASSEGRIANTGELFF
>NA|TRBV7-3|TRBD2|TRBJ2-1
TGTGCCACCTCCCCGGGGAGGGGTCGCAATGAGCAGTTCTTC
CATSPGRGRNEQFF
>NA|TRBV27|NA|TRBJ1-4
TGTGCCAGCAGCGACCGGGCCCCAGGAGGTGAAAAACTGTTTTTT
CASSDRAPGGEKLFF
>NA|TRBV30|TRBD1|TRBJ1-1
TGTGCCTGGAGCCCGACGACAGGGGGGATTGAAGCTTTCTTT
CAWSPTTGGIEAFF
>NA|TRBV5-1|TRBD1|TRBJ1-1
TGCGCCAGCAGCCGCGACAGGGCCCCCACTGAAGCTTTCTTT
CASSRDRAPTEAFF
>NA|TRBV5-4|NA|TRBJ2-4
TGTGCCAGCAGCTCCTACTTTGGCAAAAACATTCAGTACTTC
CASSSYFGKNIQYF
>NA|TRBV5-6|TRBD1|TRBJ2-7
TGTGCCAGCAGCCTAGGACAGGGGAACCCCTACGAGCAGTACTTC
CASSLGQGNPYEQYF
>NA|TRBV6-5|TRBD1|TRBJ2-7
TGTGCCAGCAGTTACTCCGGGACAGGGGTCCACGAGCAGTACTTC
CASSYSGTGVHEQYF
>NA|TRBV6-6|TRBD2|TRBJ2-1
TGTGCCAGCAGTTACGTAGCGGGGGTCTACAATGAGCAGTTCTTC
CASSYVAGVYNEQFF
>NA|TRBV18|NA|TRBJ1-2
TGTGCCAGCTCACCGAACAGGGACGGCTACACCTTC
CASSPNRDGYTF
>once|TRBV5-1|TRBD2|TRBJ2-5
TGCGCCAGCAGCTTTTCCCCAGCGGGAGTGGTCGGAGAGACCCAGTACTTC
CASSFSPAGVVGETQYF
>NA|TRBV6-5|NA|TRBJ2-5
TGTGCCAGCAGTTACCTGCCGACAGCCGTCGGGGAGACCCAGTACTTC
CASSYLPTAVGETQYF
>NA|TRBV15|NA|TRBJ2-1
TGTGCCACCAGCCCCTCACGGGGGAACAATGAGCAGTTCTTC
CATSPSRGNNEQFF
>NA|TRBV5-5|NA|TRBJ1-1
TGTGCCAGCATCGACATAGGGGGAAACACTGAAGCTTTCTTT
CASIDIGGNTEAFF
>NA|TRBV27|TRBD1|TRBJ2-2
TGTGCCAGCAGTCCTGGCCAGGGGGCGTACACCGGGGAGCTGTTTTTT
CASSPGQGAYTGELFF
>few|TRBV2|TRBD1|TRBJ1-2
TGTGCCAGCAGATCAGACAGGGTTGGCTACACCTTC
CASRSDRVGYTF
>NA|TRBV19|TRBD2|TRBJ2-1
TGTGCCAGTAGTCAAGGACTAGCGGTGAACAATGAGCAGTTCTTC
CASSQGLAVNNEQFF
>NA|TRBV11-2|NA|TRBJ2-3
TGTGCCAGCAGCTTGGGCGCCCAGGGGCGGAAGCAAACAGATACGCAGTATTTT
CASSLGAQGRKQTDTQYF
>many|TRBV11-3|TRBD1|TRBJ2-3
TGTGCCAGCAGCTCGCGGACAGGGGTGGCAGATACGCAGTATTTT
CASSSRTGVADTQYF
>NA|TRBV2|TRBD2|TRBJ2-7
TGTGCCAGCTACACATATAGCGGGGGCCGCTCCTACGAGCAGTACTTC
CASYTYSGGRSYEQYF
>once|TRBV21-1|NA|TRBJ2-1
TGTGCCAGCTACGGACTAGCGGGAGAGGCCTACAATGAGCAGTTCTTC
CASYGLAGEAYNEQFF
>NA|TRBV30|NA|TRBJ2-5
TGTGCCTGGAGTCTGGGGGCAGGGGAGACCCAGTACTTC
CAWSLGAGETQYF
>once|TRBV4-1|NA|TRBJ1-3
TGCGCCAGCAGCCAGCCGACACGGTCTGGAAACACCATATATTTT
CASSQPTRSGNTIYF
>NA|TRBV18|TRBD2|TRBJ2-5
TGTGCCAGCTCACCAACACCCGGGACTAGCTACCAAGAGACCCAGTACTTC
CASSPTPGTSYQETQYF
>NA|TRBV30|NA|TRBJ1-5
TGTGCCTGGAGTGTACGAGGAAACCAGCCCCAGCATTTT
CAWSVRGNQPQHF
>NA|TRBV5-1|NA|TRBJ2-5
TGCGCCAGCAGCTCGACTAGTCCAGAGACCCAGTACTTC
CASSSTSPETQYF
>once|TRBV6-5|TRBD1|TRBJ1-2
TGTGCCAGCAGTTACACGGCGGGACAGAACTATGGCTACACCTTC
CASSYTAGQNYGYTF
>NA|TRBV6-5|TRBD1|TRBJ2-3
TGTGCCAGCAGTTACTCAGGGACAGGGGTTGCAGATACGCAGTATTTT
CASSYSGTGVADTQYF
>once|TRBV7-9|NA|TRBJ1-1
TGTGCCTCTCGGGATCTCAGCGGTGAAGCTTTCTTT
CASRDLSGEAFF